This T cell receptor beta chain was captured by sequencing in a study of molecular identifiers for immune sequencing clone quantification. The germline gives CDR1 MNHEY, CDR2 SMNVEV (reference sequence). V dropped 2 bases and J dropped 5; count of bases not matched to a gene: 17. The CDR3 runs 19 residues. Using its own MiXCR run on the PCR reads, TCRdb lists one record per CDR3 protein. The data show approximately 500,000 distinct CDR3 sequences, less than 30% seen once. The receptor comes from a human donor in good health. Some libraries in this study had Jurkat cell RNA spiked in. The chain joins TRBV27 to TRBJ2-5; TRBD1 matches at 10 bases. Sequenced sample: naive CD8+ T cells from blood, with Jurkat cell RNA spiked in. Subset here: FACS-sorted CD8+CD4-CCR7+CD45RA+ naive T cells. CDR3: CASSLLVPSGTGASETQYF. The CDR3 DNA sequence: TGTGCCAGCAGTTTACTGGTGCCCTCCGGGACAGGGGCTTCGGAGACCCAGTACTTC.